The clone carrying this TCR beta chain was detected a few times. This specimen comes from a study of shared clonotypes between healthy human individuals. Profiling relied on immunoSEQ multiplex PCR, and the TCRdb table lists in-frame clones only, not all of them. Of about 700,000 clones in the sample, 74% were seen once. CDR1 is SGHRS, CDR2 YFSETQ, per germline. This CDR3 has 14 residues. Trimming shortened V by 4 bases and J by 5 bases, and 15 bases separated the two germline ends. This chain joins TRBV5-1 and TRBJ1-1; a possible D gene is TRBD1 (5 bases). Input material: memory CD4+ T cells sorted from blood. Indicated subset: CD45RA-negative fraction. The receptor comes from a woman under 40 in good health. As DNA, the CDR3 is TGCGCCAGCAGCCCCGGGACGACTGGGACTGAAGCTTTCTTT. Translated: CASSPGTTGTEAFF.